These 10 T cell receptor beta chains share one sample of origin, sequenced in a study of cytomegalovirus exposure and HLA in healthy donors. The PCR used 60 Vbeta and 13 Jbeta primers. Produced via immunoSEQ multiplex PCR; TCRdb's table is partial and in-frame only. Here the sample spans under 200,000 clones, 80% to 85% being singletons. The sequenced material came from PBMCs. The receptors were sampled from a boy aged 2 to 10 in good health and CMV-seronegative.

This sequence joins TRBV9 and TRBJ2-7, with TRBD2 identical over 7 bases. CDR1 is SGDLS, CDR2 YYNGEE, per germline. This CDR3 has 15 residues. With 0 bases clipped from V and 3 bases from J, the junction kept 6 bases outside the gene matches. CDR3: CASSVGLAANYEQYF. CDR3 bases: TGTGCCAGCAGCGTAGGCCTAGCGGCCAACTACGAGCAGTACTTC.

This chain uses TRBV7-3 with TRBJ2-2, with TRBD2 matching over 8 bases. Germline assignment: CDR1 SGHTA and CDR2 FQGTGA. V dropped 1 base and J dropped 3; count of bases not matched to a gene: 4. The CDR3 is 16 amino acids. The CDR3 here is CASSLRAAGDTGELFF. The CDR3 nucleotides read TGTGCCAGCAGCTTAAGAGCAGCGGGAGACACCGGGGAGCTGTTTTTT.

The chain joins TRBV7-2 to TRBJ1-3, with D possibly TRBD1 on 5 matching bases. This CDR3 region has 14 residues. From germline, CDR1 is SGHTA and CDR2 FQGNSA. V lost 0 bases and J 5 bases, leaving 8 bases between the germline ends. This CDR3 reads CASSLARERNTIYF. The CDR3 nucleotides are TGTGCCAGCAGCTTAGCCAGGGAAAGAAACACCATATATTTT.

This clone has a single count. The gene calls are TRBV15 and TRBJ2-4, with 8 bases fitting TRBD1. Germline CDR1 LNHNV, CDR2 YYDKDF (reference sequence). The CDR3 covers 16 residues. J lost 3 bases, V lost 1 base, and 5 bases had no gene match. For the CDR3, the DNA is TGTGCCACCAGCAGAGTCGGACAGGGAATCAAAAACATTCAGTACTTC. It codes for CATSRVGQGIKNIQYF.

The sample holds one count of this clone. The V and J genes are TRBV30 and TRBJ2-7; 10 bases agree with TRBD2. The germline V gene has CDR1 GTSNPN and CDR2 SVGIG (reference sequence). The trim removed 5 bases at V and 2 bases at J, leaving 3 bases unmatched. The CDR3 covers 13 residues. CDR3 nucleotides: TGTGCCTGGTGGACTAGCGGTGCCTACGAGCAGTACTTC. Amino acids: CAWWTSGAYEQYF.

This sequence joins TRBV27 and TRBJ1-4; no clear D. The CDR3 runs to 13 residues. V was clipped by 4 bases and J by 7 bases, with 10 bases between them. Germline lookup yields CDR1 MNHEY and CDR2 SMNVEV (reference sequence). For the CDR3, the DNA is TGTGCCAGCAGTTGGGCAGCAGGTGAAAAACTGTTTTTT. Protein sequence: CASSWAAGEKLFF.

The chain uses TRBV10-3 and TRBJ2-1; weak D call: TRBD2 (5 bases). Germline V gene lookup returns CDR1 ENHRY and CDR2 SYGVKD. V lost 4 bases and J 10 bases, leaving 11 bases between the germline ends. The CDR3 length is 12 residues. The CDR3 sequence is CAISVLATEQFF. CDR3 in DNA: TGTGCCATCAGTGTGCTAGCTACCGAGCAGTTCTTC.

This clone appeared a few times. This chain joins TRBV9 and TRBJ2-7; D possibly corresponds to TRBD1 (6 bases). The V end was cut by 5 bases, the J end by 5 bases, with 14 bases between. The CDR3 contains 13 residues. Germline loops: CDR1 SGDLS, CDR2 YYNGEE. The CDR3 region is CASSPGHSNEQYF. CDR3 bases: TGTGCCAGCAGTCCGGGACACTCTAACGAGCAGTACTTC.

Points on this clone: One junction end does not reproduce the germline sequence, and a read error may be involved. This chain joins TRBV7-7 and TRBJ2-7; TRBD1 is a possible D gene (5 bases). Germline CDR1 SSHAT, CDR2 FNYEAQ (reference sequence). The CDR3 extends over 13 amino acids. CDR3 protein: CASSFAQGREQYF. The CDR3 nucleotides are TGTGCTAGCAGCTTTGCCCAGGGTCGCGAGCAGTACTTC.

This chain links TRBV30 with TRBJ1-5; D is unclear. V lost 2 bases to trimming and J lost 3 bases, with 8 bases between them. Germline V gene data show CDR1 as GTSNPN and CDR2 as SVGIG (reference sequence). The CDR3 loop spans 13 amino acids. The CDR3 sequence is CAWSHTNNQPQHF. In DNA, the CDR3 is TGTGCCTGGAGTCACACTAACAATCAGCCCCAGCATTTT.